In its sample, the clone carrying this T cell receptor beta chain was seen a few times. What it binds is not known. Compared with germline, one end of the junction differs, possibly owing to a read error. This CDR3 spans 20 amino acids. The germline V gene encodes CDR1 SGHVS and CDR2 FNYEAQ. PCR was performed a second time for about 7 to 12 cycles using a sample-barcoded 5' primer and a J-beta primer mix. TCRdb recomputed calls from the 5' RACE reads with MiXCR, one row per CDR3 protein. The sample lists hundreds of thousands of distinct CDR3 sequences; 47% were seen once. This entry is derived from a study of blood T cells in healthy people across ages. Whole-study findings and limits: Any changes in expanded clonotypes were possibly confounded, as donor CMV status remained unknown. Comparison with aged donors showed that long-lived donors had more naive CD4+ cells and higher diversity.

The chain is built from TRBV7-6 and TRBJ2-7, with 12 bases aligning to TRBD2. Source material: blood. This TCR derives from a man at least 80 years old in good health. The CDR3 is CACSSLSPSGGAIAAYEQYF. The DNA for the CDR3 is TGTGCCTGCAGCTCTCTATCTCCTAGCGGGGGGGCCATAGCTGCCTACGAGCAGTACTTC.